The 32 T cell receptor beta chains in this list originate from one sample, sequenced in a study of cytomegalovirus exposure and HLA in healthy donors. A multiplex PCR was run with 60 Vbeta primers and 13 Jbeta primers. The table came from immunoSEQ multiplex PCR; TCRdb's copy has only in-frame clones and leaves some out. The sample has 170,000 or so clones, less than 90% seen once. The sequenced sample was PBMCs. The source of these receptors is a boy aged 2 to 10 in good health and CMV-seronegative.

The chain joins TRBV7-2 to TRBJ2-7, with TRBD1 identical over 7 bases. Germline V gene data show CDR1 as SGHTA and CDR2 as FQGNSA. V dropped 6 bases and J dropped 0; count of bases not matched to a gene: 8. This CDR3 contains 15 residues. The CDR3 DNA follows: TGTGCCAGCAGTTTCCCGGACAGGTCCTCCTACGAGCAGTACTTC. Its protein is CASSFPDRSSYEQYF.

The chain joins TRBV5-1 to TRBJ2-3; D unclear. V gave up 6 bases and J gave up 6 bases, with 20 bases separating them. The V gene's germline CDR1 is SGHRS and CDR2 YFSETQ. The CDR3 has 15 residues. The CDR3 nucleotides are TGCGCCAGCATTGTAGCTCCCTCCTATTCCGATACGCAGTATTTT. Protein product: CASIVAPSYSDTQYF.

This clone was observed a few times. The chain is built from TRBV2 and TRBJ1-1; D gene ambiguous. The CDR3 spans 14 residues. Deletions cut 5 bases from V and 4 bases from J, with 14 bases between. From germline, CDR1 is SNHLY and CDR2 FYNNEI. CDR3 in amino acids: CASSYGLRGTEAFF. The CDR3 coding sequence is TGTGCCAGCAGTTATGGACTCCGGGGCACTGAAGCTTTCTTT.

This chain uses TRBV9 with TRBJ1-5; tentatively, D is TRBD1 (5 bases). Trimming left V 3 bases short and J 1 base short, with 8 bases between. The CDR3 is 14 amino acids. CDR1 SGDLS and CDR2 YYNGEE come from the germline V gene. The CDR3 DNA sequence: TGTGCCAGCAGCGACGACAGCAGCAATCAGCCCCAGCATTTT. Translation gives CASSDDSSNQPQHF.

The genes are TRBV7-2 and TRBJ1-4, with D unclear. Germline V lookup: CDR1 SGHTA, CDR2 FQGNSA. V was shortened by 1 base and J by 2 bases, with 11 bases between the two germline ends. CDR3 length: 16 amino acids. CDR3 sequence (DNA): TGTGCCAGCAGCTTAGAGAGGGTGAGGACTAATGAAAAACTGTTTTTT. Encoded protein: CASSLERVRTNEKLFF.

This chain connects TRBV4-2 to TRBJ1-1; TRBD1 matches 12 bases. This CDR3 spans 16 amino acids. Trimming at V came to 1 base and at J to 4 bases, leaving 4 bases not matched to a gene. Germline CDR1 is LGHNA and CDR2 is YNFKEQ. The CDR3 nucleotides are TGTGCCAGCAGCCAAGTAGGGGGACAGGGGGCCACTGAAGCTTTCTTT. This codes for CASSQVGGQGATEAFF.

The CDR3 is CASSSGQGFAHEQYF. For the CDR3, the DNA is TGTGCCAGCAGTTCCGGACAGGGGTTTGCTCACGAGCAGTACTTC. V is TRBV6-5 and J is TRBJ2-7; the match to TRBD1 covers 9 bases. This CDR3 has 15 amino acids. The junction had 9 bases not matched to a gene; V was cut back by 4 bases and J by 5 bases. Germline CDR1 reads MNHEY; CDR2 reads SVGAGI.

The chain joins TRBV4-2 to TRBJ2-1; 10 bases are shared with TRBD2. CDR1 is LGHNA, CDR2 YNFKEQ, per germline. Losses at the gene ends were 5 bases for V and 4 bases for J; bases not matched to a gene: 8. This CDR3 contains 16 residues. This chain's CDR3 is CASSLRLAGPYNEQFF. The DNA of the CDR3 is TGTGCCAGCAGCTTACGACTAGCGGGTCCTTACAATGAGCAGTTCTTC.

V gene TRBV18 combines with J gene TRBJ1-3, with D possibly matching TRBD1 (5 bases). Per the germline V gene, CDR1 is KGHSH and CDR2 is LQKENI. Deletions cut 3 bases from V and 5 bases from J, with 11 bases between. CDR3 length equals 14 residues. Here the CDR3 DNA reads TGTGCCAGCTCACCCGGCCAGGGAAGAAACACCATATATTTT. It specifies CASSPGQGRNTIYF. Looking up the rest from reference TRBV18 and TRBJ1-3 gives the full variable domain: NAGVMQNPRHLVRRRGQEARLRCSPMKGHSHVYWYRQLPEEGLKFMVYLQKENIIDESGMPKERFSAEFPKEGPSILRIQQVVRGDSAAYFCASSPGQGRNTIYFGEGSWLTVV.

This sequence joins TRBV19 and TRBJ1-2; tentatively, D is TRBD1 (5 bases). V was trimmed by 3 bases and J by 5 bases, leaving 10 bases between them. The CDR3 has 13 residues. Germline V CDR1 and CDR2: LNHDA, SQIVND (reference sequence). CDR3 nucleotide sequence: TGTGCCAGTAGTATGCGCCGACAGTATGGCTACACCTTC. It encodes CASSMRRQYGYTF.

This chain links TRBV27 with TRBJ2-5; 12 bases agree with TRBD2. The CDR3 spans 15 residues. V was pared by 5 bases and J by 1 base, with 2 bases of the junction left unmatched. CDR1 is MNHEY and CDR2 is SMNVEV in the germline V gene (reference sequence). The CDR3 bases are TGTGCCAGCAGTGGGACTAGCGGGCCCCAAGAGACCCAGTACTTC. It codes for CASSGTSGPQETQYF.

A word on this clone: Within the sample, other DNA sequences also encode this same CDR3. The J gene is TRBJ2-3, the V gene TRBV5-1; perhaps TRBD2 as D (5 bases). V was trimmed by 0 bases and J by 1 base, leaving 6 bases between them. This CDR3 is 14 amino acids long. Germline V gene lookup returns CDR1 SGHRS and CDR2 YFSETQ. As DNA, the CDR3 is TGCGCCAGCAGCTTGGATAGCGGCACAGATACGCAGTATTTT. Translated: CASSLDSGTDTQYF.

The rearrangement uses TRBV6-1 and TRBJ2-5; 9 nucleotides align to TRBD1. The J call may not be correct, given that the DNA end is closer to TRBJ2-7. CDR3 length: 15 amino acids. CDR1 MNHNS and CDR2 SASEGT come from the germline V gene. The CDR3 region has the DNA TGTGCCAGCAGTGAAGGGACAGGGGTAACGGACGAGCAGTACTTC. Amino acids: CASSEGTGVTDEQYF.

Only one count was recorded for this clone. V and J are TRBV13 and TRBJ2-1; 7 positions match TRBD1. Germline V gene sequence: CDR1 PRHDT, CDR2 FYEKMQ (reference sequence). The V and J ends lost 5 bases and 6 bases, in that order; junction bases with no gene match: 10. This CDR3 has 15 amino acids. CDR3 loop: CASSQDREMGNEQFF. The CDR3 DNA follows: TGTGCCAGCAGCCAAGACAGGGAGATGGGCAATGAGCAGTTCTTC. The whole variable domain, remainder taken from reference TRBV13 and TRBJ2-1, is AAGVIQSPRHLIKEKRETATLKCYPIPRHDTVYWYQQGPGQDPQFLISFYEKMQSDKGSIPDRFSAQQFSDYHSELNMSSLELGDSALYFCASSQDREMGNEQFFGPGTRLTVL.

V is TRBV6-1 and J is TRBJ1-1, with D possibly being TRBD1 (5 bases). V was shortened by 2 bases and J by 6 bases, with 16 bases between the two germline ends. The CDR3 contains 15 residues. Germline CDR1 and CDR2: MNHNS and SASEGT. In DNA form, the CDR3 reads TGTGCCAGCAGTGAATATGCGGGGGAAGGGGCTGAAGCTTTCTTT. It codes for CASSEYAGEGAEAFF.

The chain links TRBV6-5 to TRBJ2-7, with D perhaps matching TRBD2 (5 bases). Germline CDR1 reads MNHEY; CDR2 reads SVGAGI. Trimming removed 5 bases from V and 0 bases from J, with 14 bases in between. The CDR3 consists of 15 residues. CDR3 sequence: CASSPVVGSSYEQYF. The CDR3 DNA follows: TGTGCCAGCAGTCCTGTAGTGGGGAGCTCCTACGAGCAGTACTTC.

This chain links TRBV19 with TRBJ2-2; 7 nucleotides line up with TRBD2. The trim removed 6 bases at V and 5 bases at J, leaving 6 bases unmatched. Germline V gene sequence: CDR1 LNHDA, CDR2 SQIVND (reference sequence). The CDR3 loop spans 14 amino acids. In DNA form, the CDR3 reads TGTGCCAGTAGGGCGGGAGAGAGGACCGGGGAGCTGTTTTTT. It yields the protein CASRAGERTGELFF.

This clone showed up just a few times. The genes are TRBV2 and TRBJ2-3; no clear D gene. V gave up 6 bases and J gave up 4 bases, with 5 bases separating them. CDR1 and CDR2 (germline): SNHLY, FYNNEI. The CDR3 consists of 11 residues. The CDR3 DNA reads as TGTGCCAGCAGAGTAGCAGATACGCAGTATTTT. It is translated as CASRVADTQYF.

This chain connects TRBV7-6 to TRBJ2-6; D gene unclear. V was clipped by 5 bases and J by 2 bases, with 7 bases between them. This CDR3 has 14 residues. Germline V CDR1 and CDR2: SGHVS, FNYEAQ. The chain's CDR3 is CASSQETGANVLTF. The CDR3 nucleotides are TGTGCCAGCAGCCAGGAAACTGGGGCCAACGTCCTGACTTTC.

This chain joins TRBV6-1 and TRBJ2-1; TRBD2 agrees at 9 bases. CDR1 is MNHNS and CDR2 is SASEGT in the germline V gene. The length of the CDR3 is 18 residues. V gave up 3 bases and J gave up 6 bases; unmatched junction bases: 15. CDR3 residues: CASSDDLGPPSGTNEQFF. As DNA, the CDR3 is TGTGCCAGCAGTGATGATTTAGGACCTCCTAGCGGGACCAATGAGCAGTTCTTC.

The chain has TRBV29-1 and TRBJ2-2, with 7 bases that match TRBD1. V was clipped by 4 bases and J by 4 bases; unmatched bases: 0. Germline CDR1 SQVTM, CDR2 ANQGSEA. The CDR3 totals 12 residues. The CDR3 sequence is CSVGQGTGELFF. The CDR3 DNA is TGCAGCGTTGGACAGGGCACCGGGGAGCTGTTTTTT.

The CDR3 spells CASKATGKVNSPLHF. The DNA of the CDR3 is TGTGCCAGCAAGGCAACAGGGAAGGTGAATTCACCCCTCCACTTT. This sequence joins TRBV6-1 and TRBJ1-6; tentative D call: TRBD1 (6 bases). V gave up 7 bases and J gave up 7 bases, with 17 bases separating them. CDR3 length: 15 amino acids. The germline V gene encodes CDR1 MNHNS and CDR2 SASEGT.

The chain joins TRBV7-9 to TRBJ2-1; 7 nucleotides align to TRBD2. The V gene end was trimmed by 5 bases and the J gene end by 11 bases; junction bases not matched to a gene: 9. In germline, CDR1 is SEHNR, CDR2 FQNEAQ (reference sequence). The CDR3 is 13 amino acids. Here the CDR3 DNA reads TGTGCCAGCAGCACCAGTTGGGACTACCAGCAGTTCTTC. Translating gives CASSTSWDYQQFF.

The chain couples TRBV28 to TRBJ1-2; no firm D call. Germline CDR1 MDHEN, CDR2 SYDVKM. Between the trimmed V and J ends, which lost 2 bases and 4 bases, there was a span of 5 bases. The CDR3 loop spans 12 amino acids. In DNA form, the CDR3 reads TGTGCCAGCAGTTTAATCAGCTATGGCTACACCTTC. Protein: CASSLISYGYTF.

This rearrangement joins TRBV30 to TRBJ1-1; 8 bases line up with TRBD1. The CDR3 is 13 amino acids. CDR1 is GTSNPN, CDR2 SVGIG, per germline (reference sequence). V was clipped by 4 bases and J by 6 bases; unmatched bases: 7. In DNA form, the CDR3 reads TGTGCCTGGACTGGGGGACAGGTATCTGAAGCTTTCTTT. Protein product: CAWTGGQVSEAFF.

This chain connects TRBV29-1 to TRBJ1-1; D is perhaps TRBD1 (5 bases). V lost 4 bases and J lost 2, with 11 bases in between. The CDR3 is 13 residues long. The germline CDR1 and CDR2 sequences are SQVTM and ANQGSEA. Here the CDR3 DNA reads TGCAGCGTTGGCCCCACAGGAAACACTGAAGCTTTCTTT. This gives the protein CSVGPTGNTEAFF.

The chain links TRBV28 to TRBJ2-7; D is unclear. There are 14 residues in the CDR3. CDR1 MDHEN and CDR2 SYDVKM come from the germline V gene. The V gene lost 8 bases and the J gene lost 6 bases, with 20 bases spanning the gap. The CDR3 bases are TGTGCCAGCCTTCCCCTCGGTGGTAGTAGCGAGCAGTACTTC. Protein product: CASLPLGGSSEQYF.

This clone appeared once. This chain uses TRBV7-9 with TRBJ2-4; tentatively, D is TRBD1 (6 bases). Germline V gives CDR1 SEHNR, CDR2 FQNEAQ (reference sequence). Between the trimmed V and J ends, which lost 4 bases and 0 bases, there was a span of 10 bases. This CDR3 has 15 residues. CDR3 nucleotides: TGTGCCAGCAGCTCCAACAGGGAAGCCAAAAACATTCAGTACTTC. Translation: CASSSNREAKNIQYF. The full variable domain, rest sourced from reference TRBV7-9 and TRBJ2-4, is DTGVSQNPRHKITKRGQNVTFRCDPISEHNRLYWYRQTLGQGPEFLTYFQNEAQLEKSRLLSDRFSAERPKGSFSTLEIQRTEQGDSAMYLCASSSNREAKNIQYFGAGTRLSVL.

V and J are TRBV27 and TRBJ2-1, with 8 nucleotides matching TRBD2. CDR1 and CDR2 (germline): MNHEY, SMNVEV (reference sequence). This CDR3 contains 14 residues. The V segment lost 5 bases and the J segment 4 bases; nucleotides outside the gene matches: 4. Written as DNA, the CDR3 is TGTGCCAGCAGTCTTAGCGGGGCTTACAATGAGCAGTTCTTC. Protein: CASSLSGAYNEQFF.

V and J are TRBV4-1 and TRBJ2-1; D is perhaps TRBD1 (6 bases). The CDR3 is 16 amino acids. V lost 0 bases, J lost 0 bases, and 9 bases lay in between. Looked up from germline, CDR1 is MGHRA and CDR2 is YSYEKL. The CDR3 loop is CASSQEYRDSYNEQFF. The CDR3 DNA sequence: TGCGCCAGCAGCCAAGAATACAGGGACTCCTACAATGAGCAGTTCTTC.

V and J are TRBV25-1 and TRBJ1-4; possibly TRBD1 for D (5 bases). V lost 2 bases to trimming and J lost 8 bases, with 9 bases between them. The CDR3 is 13 amino acids. Germline V gene lookup returns CDR1 MGHDK and CDR2 SYGVNS. The CDR3 DNA is TGTGCCAGCAGTGAACGGCGGACAGAAAAACTGTTTTTT. It is translated as CASSERRTEKLFF. Full variable domain (remainder filled in from reference TRBV25-1 and TRBJ1-4): EADIYQTPRYLVIGTGKKITLECSQTMGHDKMYWYQQDPGMELHLIHYSYGVNSTEKGDLSSESTVSRIRTEHFPLTLESARPSHTSQYLCASSERRTEKLFFGSGTQLSVL.

The chain couples TRBV29-1 to TRBJ1-1; TRBD1 might be the D (6 bases). CDR3 length: 15 residues. V dropped 2 bases and J dropped 2 bases, with 15 bases sitting between them. CDR1 and CDR2 (germline): SQVTM, ANQGSEA. The CDR3 sequence is CSVEPQGRVNTEAFF. The CDR3 bases are TGCAGCGTTGAACCTCAGGGGCGGGTCAACACTGAAGCTTTCTTT.